A selection of T cell receptor beta chains follows, all from one sample in a study of cytomegalovirus exposure and HLA in healthy donors. The repertoire was sequenced with immunoSEQ multiplex PCR; TCRdb's copy has only in-frame clones and lacks some. Of about 100,000 clones listed, about 86% are singletons. The sample consisted of PBMCs. These receptors were taken from an older woman in good health and CMV-seropositive. Each CDR3 is given with its conserved first and last residue. A D gene is named only where the DNA matches it firmly. Clone size appears in some rows only: once, few, many, or a class for an expanded clone.

>TRBJ2-4|-|-|TRBV28
CASRANLADPIAKNIQYF
TGTGCCAGCAGGGCAAACTTAGCGGACCCCATAGCCAAAAACATTCAGTACTTC
>TRBJ2-7|-|-|TRBV5-5
CASSSTSNFYHEQYF
TGTGCCAGCAGCTCCACTAGCAACTTTTATCACGAGCAGTACTTC
>TRBJ2-1|-|-|TRBV10-2
CASSPEGGAYNEQFF
TGCGCCAGCAGCCCCGAGGGGGGGGCCTACAATGAGCAGTTCTTC
>TRBJ1-1|TRBD1|-|TRBV18
CASSSSTGGSTEAFF
TGTGCCAGCTCATCGTCGACAGGGGGGTCGACTGAAGCTTTCTTT
>TRBJ1-2|-|once|TRBV28
CASSSHPNYGYTF
TGTGCCAGCTCAAGCCACCCAAACTATGGCTACACCTTC
>TRBJ2-4|-|-|TRBV7-2
CASSLALGASKNIQYF
TGTGCCAGCAGCTTAGCGCTAGGGGCGTCCAAAAACATTCAGTACTTC
>TRBJ2-7|TRBD2|-|TRBV6-4
CASSDLPGGVYEQYF
TGTGCCAGCAGTGATCTGCCGGGAGGAGTGTACGAGCAGTACTTC
>TRBJ1-5|-|few|TRBV4-3
CASSQDVDQPQHF
TGCGCCAGCAGCCAAGATGTAGATCAGCCCCAGCATTTT
>TRBJ2-3|TRBD1|-|TRBV6-1
CASNDRGRTDTQYF
TGTGCCAGCAATGACAGGGGAAGGACAGATACGCAGTATTTT
>TRBJ2-7|TRBD1|-|TRBV18
CASSPVPGQGPSSYEQYF
TGTGCCAGCTCACCAGTCCCGGGACAGGGCCCCAGCTCCTACGAGCAGTACTTC
>TRBJ1-3|TRBD1|-|TRBV2
CASSLTGASGNTIYF
TGTGCCAGCAGTCTTACAGGGGCCTCTGGAAACACCATATATTTT
>TRBJ2-5|-|-|TRBV7-2
CASSGGLMGETQYF
TGTGCCAGCAGCGGAGGACTTATGGGCGAGACCCAGTACTTC
>TRBJ1-3|-|-|TRBV5-1
CASSLDMPSGNTIYF
TGCGCCAGCAGCCTGGACATGCCCTCTGGAAACACCATATATTTT
>TRBJ2-1|TRBD2|-|TRBV7-9
CASSTGGFIEQFF
TGTGCCAGCAGCACGGGGGGGTTTATTGAGCAGTTCTTC
>TRBJ2-1|TRBD2|-|TRBV18
CASSLQQAGGPYEQFF
TGTGCCAGCTCACTCCAGCAAGCGGGAGGGCCCTATGAGCAGTTCTTC
>TRBJ2-7|-|-|TRBV7-2
CASSLGTGSYEQYF
TGTGCCAGCAGCTTAGGGACGGGGTCCTACGAGCAGTACTTC